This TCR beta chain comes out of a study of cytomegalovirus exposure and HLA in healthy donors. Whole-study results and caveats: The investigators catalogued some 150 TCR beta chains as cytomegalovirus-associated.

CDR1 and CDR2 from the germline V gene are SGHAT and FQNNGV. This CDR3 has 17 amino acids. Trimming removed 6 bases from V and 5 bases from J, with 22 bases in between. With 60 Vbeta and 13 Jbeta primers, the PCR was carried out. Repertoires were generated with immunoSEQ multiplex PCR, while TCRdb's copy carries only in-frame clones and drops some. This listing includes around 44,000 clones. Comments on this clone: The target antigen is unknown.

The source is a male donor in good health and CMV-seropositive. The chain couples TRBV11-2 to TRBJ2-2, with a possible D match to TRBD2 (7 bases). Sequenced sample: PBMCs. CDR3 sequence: CASSQGWGGPGTGELFF. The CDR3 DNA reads TGTGCCAGCAGTCAAGGGTGGGGGGGGCCGGGAACCGGGGAGCTGTTTTTT.